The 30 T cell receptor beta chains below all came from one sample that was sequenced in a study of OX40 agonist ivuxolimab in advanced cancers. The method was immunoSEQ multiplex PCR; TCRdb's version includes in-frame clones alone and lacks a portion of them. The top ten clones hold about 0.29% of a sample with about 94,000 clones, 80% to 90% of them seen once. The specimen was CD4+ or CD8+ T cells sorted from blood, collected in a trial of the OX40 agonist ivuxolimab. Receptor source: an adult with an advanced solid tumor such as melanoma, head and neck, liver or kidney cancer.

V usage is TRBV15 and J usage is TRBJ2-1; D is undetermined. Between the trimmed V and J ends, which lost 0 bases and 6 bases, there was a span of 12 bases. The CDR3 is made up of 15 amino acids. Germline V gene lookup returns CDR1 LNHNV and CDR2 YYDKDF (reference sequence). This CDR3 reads CATSRDRLNPNEQFF. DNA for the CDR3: TGTGCCACCAGCAGAGATCGCCTAAACCCCAATGAGCAGTTCTTC.

CDR3 residues: CASSLARGDTQYF. The CDR3 DNA reads TGTGCCAGCAGCTTGGCCAGGGGGGATACGCAGTATTTT. This chain connects TRBV5-6 to TRBJ2-3; 7 bases are a match to TRBD1. The CDR3 has 13 amino acids. Germline-derived CDR1 and CDR2 are SGHDT and YYEEEE. Trimming removed 0 bases from V and 6 bases from J; junction bases left unmatched: 1.

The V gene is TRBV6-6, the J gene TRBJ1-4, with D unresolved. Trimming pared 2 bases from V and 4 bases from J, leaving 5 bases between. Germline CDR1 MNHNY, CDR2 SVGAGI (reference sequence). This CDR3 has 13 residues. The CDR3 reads CASSYRDNEKLFF. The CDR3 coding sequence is TGTGCCAGCAGTTACCGGGATAATGAAAAACTGTTTTTT.

CDR3 DNA: TGTGCCAGCAGCCGCTCCTCCCAGTCATCTAGCACAGATACGCAGTATTTT. Its translation: CASSRSSQSSSTDTQYF. This chain uses TRBV21-1 with TRBJ2-3; the D call of TRBD1 is as the table states it, not checked on the DNA. TRBV21-1 is listed as a pseudogene. CDR3 length: 17 residues.

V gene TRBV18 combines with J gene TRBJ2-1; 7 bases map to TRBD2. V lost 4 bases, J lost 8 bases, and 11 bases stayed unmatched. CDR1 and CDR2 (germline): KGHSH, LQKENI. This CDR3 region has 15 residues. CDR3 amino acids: CASSLVSGAQHEQFF. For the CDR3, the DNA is TGTGCCAGCTCACTGGTGAGCGGGGCACAGCATGAGCAGTTCTTC.

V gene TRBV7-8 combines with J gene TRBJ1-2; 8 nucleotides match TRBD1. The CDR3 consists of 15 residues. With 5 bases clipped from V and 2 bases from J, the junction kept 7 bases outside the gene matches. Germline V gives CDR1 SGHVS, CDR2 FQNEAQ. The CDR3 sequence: CASSPQGAGNYGYTF. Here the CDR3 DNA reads TGTGCCAGCAGCCCCCAGGGGGCAGGCAACTATGGCTACACCTTC.

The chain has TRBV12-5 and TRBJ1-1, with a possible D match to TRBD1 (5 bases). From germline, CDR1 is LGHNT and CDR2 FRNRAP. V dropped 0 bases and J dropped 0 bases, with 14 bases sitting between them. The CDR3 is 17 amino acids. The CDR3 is CASGLVGLGRMNTEAFF. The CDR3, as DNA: TGTGCTAGTGGTTTGGTAGGGTTGGGGCGGATGAACACTGAAGCTTTCTTT.

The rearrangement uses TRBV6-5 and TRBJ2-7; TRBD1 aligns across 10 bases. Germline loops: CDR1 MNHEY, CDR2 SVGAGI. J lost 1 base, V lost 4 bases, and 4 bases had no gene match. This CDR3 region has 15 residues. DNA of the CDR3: TGTGCCAGCAGTTCGGGACAGGGGTTGTCCTACGAGCAGTACTTC. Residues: CASSSGQGLSYEQYF.

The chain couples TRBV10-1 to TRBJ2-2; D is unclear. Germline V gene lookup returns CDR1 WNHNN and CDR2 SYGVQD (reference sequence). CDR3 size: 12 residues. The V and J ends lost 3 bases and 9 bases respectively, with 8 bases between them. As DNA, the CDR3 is TGCGCCAGCAGTGAAAGGGCCCGGGAGCTGTTTTTT. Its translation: CASSERARELFF.

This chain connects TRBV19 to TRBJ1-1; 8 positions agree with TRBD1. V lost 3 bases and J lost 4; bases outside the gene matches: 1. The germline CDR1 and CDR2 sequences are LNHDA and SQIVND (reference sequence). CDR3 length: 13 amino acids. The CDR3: CASSIGQGTEAFF. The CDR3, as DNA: TGTGCCAGTAGTATTGGACAGGGCACTGAAGCTTTCTTT. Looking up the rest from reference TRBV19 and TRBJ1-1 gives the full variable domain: DGGITQSPKYLFRKEGQNVTLSCEQNLNHDAMYWYRQDPGQGLRLIYYSQIVNDFQKGDIAEGYSVSREKKESFPLTVTSAQKNPTAFYLCASSIGQGTEAFFGQGTRLTVV.

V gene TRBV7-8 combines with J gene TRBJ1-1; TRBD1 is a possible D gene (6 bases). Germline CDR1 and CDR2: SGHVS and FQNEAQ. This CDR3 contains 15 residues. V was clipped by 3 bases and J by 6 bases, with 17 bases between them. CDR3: CASSFAQGRRAEAFF. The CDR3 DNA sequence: TGTGCCAGCAGCTTCGCACAGGGTCGGAGGGCTGAAGCTTTCTTT.

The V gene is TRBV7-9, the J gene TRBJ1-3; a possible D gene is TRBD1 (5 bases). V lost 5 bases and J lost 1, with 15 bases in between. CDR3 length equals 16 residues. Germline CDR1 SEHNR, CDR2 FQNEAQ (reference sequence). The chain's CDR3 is CASSPRGGYSGNTIYF. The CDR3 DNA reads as TGTGCCAGCAGCCCCCGGGGGGGTTATTCTGGAAACACCATATATTTT.

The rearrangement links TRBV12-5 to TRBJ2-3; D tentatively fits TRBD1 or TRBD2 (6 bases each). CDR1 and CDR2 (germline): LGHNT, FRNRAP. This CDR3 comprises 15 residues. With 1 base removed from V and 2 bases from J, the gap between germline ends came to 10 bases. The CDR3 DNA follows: TGTGCTAGTGGTTTGGGAGGGGGGTTCACAGATACGCAGTATTTT. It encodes CASGLGGGFTDTQYF.

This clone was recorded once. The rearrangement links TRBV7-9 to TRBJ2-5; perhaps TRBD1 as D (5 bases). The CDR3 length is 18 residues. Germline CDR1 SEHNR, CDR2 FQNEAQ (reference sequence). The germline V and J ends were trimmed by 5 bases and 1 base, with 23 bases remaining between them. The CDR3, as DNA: TGTGCCAGCAGCGCCAAAGGTACAGGATTCAACCTCCAAGAGACCCAGTACTTC. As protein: CASSAKGTGFNLQETQYF.

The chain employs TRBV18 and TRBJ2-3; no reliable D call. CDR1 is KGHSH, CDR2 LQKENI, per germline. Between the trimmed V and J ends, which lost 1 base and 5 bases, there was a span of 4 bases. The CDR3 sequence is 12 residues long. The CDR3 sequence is CASSPQGDTQYF. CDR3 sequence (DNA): TGTGCCAGCTCACCACAGGGAGATACGCAGTATTTT.

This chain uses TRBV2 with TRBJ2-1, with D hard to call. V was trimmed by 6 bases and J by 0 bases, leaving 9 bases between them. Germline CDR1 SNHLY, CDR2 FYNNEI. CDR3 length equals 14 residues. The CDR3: CASRLASSYNEQFF. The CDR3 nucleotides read TGTGCCAGCAGGCTCGCTAGCTCCTACAATGAGCAGTTCTTC. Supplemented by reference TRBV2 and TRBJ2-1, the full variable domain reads EPEVTQTPSHQVTQMGQEVILRCVPISNHLYFYWYRQILGQKVEFLVSFYNNEISEKSEIFDDQFSVERPDGSNFTLKIRSTKLEDSAMYFCASRLASSYNEQFFGPGTRLTVL.

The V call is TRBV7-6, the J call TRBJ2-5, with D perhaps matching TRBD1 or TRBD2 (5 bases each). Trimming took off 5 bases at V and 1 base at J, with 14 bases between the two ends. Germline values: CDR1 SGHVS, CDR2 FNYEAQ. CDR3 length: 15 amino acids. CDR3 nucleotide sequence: TGTGCCAGCAGCCGGACCGGGACGGGCCAAGAGACCCAGTACTTC. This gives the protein CASSRTGTGQETQYF.

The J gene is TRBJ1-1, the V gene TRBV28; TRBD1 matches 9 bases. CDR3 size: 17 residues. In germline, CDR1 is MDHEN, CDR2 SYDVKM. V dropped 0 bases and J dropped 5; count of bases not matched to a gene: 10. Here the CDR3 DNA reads TGTGCCAGCAGTTTATGGGGACAGGGCAAGAGGGGGACTGAAGCTTTCTTT. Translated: CASSLWGQGKRGTEAFF.

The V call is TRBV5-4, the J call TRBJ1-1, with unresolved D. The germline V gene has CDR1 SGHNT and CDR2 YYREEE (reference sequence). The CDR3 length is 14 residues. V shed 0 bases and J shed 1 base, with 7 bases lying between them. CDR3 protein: CASSLDATNTEAFF. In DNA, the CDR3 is TGTGCCAGCAGCTTGGATGCTACGAACACTGAAGCTTTCTTT. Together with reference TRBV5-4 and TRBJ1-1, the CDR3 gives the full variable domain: ETGVTQSPTHLIKTRGQQVTLRCSSQSGHNTVSWYQQALGQGPQFIFQYYREEENGRGNFPPRFSGLQFPNYSSELNVNALELDDSALYLCASSLDATNTEAFFGQGTRLTVV.

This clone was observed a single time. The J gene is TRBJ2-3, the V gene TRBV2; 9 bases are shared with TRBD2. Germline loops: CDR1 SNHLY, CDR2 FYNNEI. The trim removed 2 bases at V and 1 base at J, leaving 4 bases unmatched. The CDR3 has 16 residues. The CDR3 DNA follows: TGTGCCAGCAGTGAACGGCGGGGGGGAGGCACAGATACGCAGTATTTT. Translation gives CASSERRGGGTDTQYF.

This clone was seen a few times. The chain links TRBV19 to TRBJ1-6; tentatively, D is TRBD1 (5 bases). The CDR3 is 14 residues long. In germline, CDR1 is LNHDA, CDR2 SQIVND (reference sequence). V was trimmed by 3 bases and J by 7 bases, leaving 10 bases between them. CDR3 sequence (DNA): TGTGCCAGTAGTATGAGACAGAGAAATTCACCCCTCCACTTT. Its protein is CASSMRQRNSPLHF.

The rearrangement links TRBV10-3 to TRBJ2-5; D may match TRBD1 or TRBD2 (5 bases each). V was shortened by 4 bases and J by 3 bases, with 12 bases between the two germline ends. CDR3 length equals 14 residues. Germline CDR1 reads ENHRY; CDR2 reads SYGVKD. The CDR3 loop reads CAISVPGTEETQYF. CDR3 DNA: TGTGCCATCAGTGTGCCGGGGACGGAAGAGACCCAGTACTTC.

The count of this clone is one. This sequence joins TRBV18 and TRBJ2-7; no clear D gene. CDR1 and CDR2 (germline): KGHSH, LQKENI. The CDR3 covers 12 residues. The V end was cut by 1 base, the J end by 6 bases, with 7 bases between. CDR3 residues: CASSPLGFEQYF. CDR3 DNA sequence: TGTGCCAGCTCACCACTTGGGTTCGAGCAGTACTTC.

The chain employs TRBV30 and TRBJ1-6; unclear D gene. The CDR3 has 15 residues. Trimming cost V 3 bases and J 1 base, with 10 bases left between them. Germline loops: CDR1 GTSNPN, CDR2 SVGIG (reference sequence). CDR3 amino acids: CAWSPPGSYNSPLHF. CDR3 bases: TGTGCCTGGAGCCCCCCGGGGTCCTATAATTCACCCCTCCACTTT.

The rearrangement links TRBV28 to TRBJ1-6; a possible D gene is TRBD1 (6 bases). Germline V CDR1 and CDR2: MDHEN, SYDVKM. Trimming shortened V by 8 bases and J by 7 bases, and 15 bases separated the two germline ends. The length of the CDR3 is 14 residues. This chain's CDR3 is CASRPGGPNSPLHF. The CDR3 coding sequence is TGTGCCAGCCGCCCCGGGGGGCCCAATTCACCCCTCCACTTT.

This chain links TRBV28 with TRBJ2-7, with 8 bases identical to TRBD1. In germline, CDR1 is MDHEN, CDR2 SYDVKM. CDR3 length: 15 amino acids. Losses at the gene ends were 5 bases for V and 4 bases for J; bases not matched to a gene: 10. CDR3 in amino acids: CASSTSGTGRYEQYF. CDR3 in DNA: TGTGCCAGCAGTACCTCCGGGACAGGCCGATACGAGCAGTACTTC.

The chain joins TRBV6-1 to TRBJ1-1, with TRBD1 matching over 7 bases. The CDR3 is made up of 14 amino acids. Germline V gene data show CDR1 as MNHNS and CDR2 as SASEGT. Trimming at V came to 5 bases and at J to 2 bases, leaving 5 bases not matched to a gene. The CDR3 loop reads CASSIGTANTEAFF. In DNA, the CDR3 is TGTGCCAGCAGTATTGGGACAGCTAACACTGAAGCTTTCTTT.

DNA for the CDR3: TGCGCCAGCAGCTTGATGGGGGGGAGCGCAGATACGCAGTATTTT. It specifies CASSLMGGSADTQYF. The chain recombines TRBV5-1 with TRBJ2-3; 7 positions agree with TRBD2. The CDR3 spans 15 residues. Germline-derived CDR1 and CDR2 are SGHRS and YFSETQ. The ends lost 1 base at V and 4 bases at J; junction bases unmatched: 6.

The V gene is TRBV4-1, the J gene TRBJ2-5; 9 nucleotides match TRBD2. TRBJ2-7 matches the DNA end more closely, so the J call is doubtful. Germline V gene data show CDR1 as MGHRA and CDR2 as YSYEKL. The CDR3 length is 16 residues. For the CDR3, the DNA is TGCGCCAGCAGCCAAGGGGTAGCGGGAGTGTTCTACGAGCAGTACTTC. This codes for CASSQGVAGVFYEQYF.

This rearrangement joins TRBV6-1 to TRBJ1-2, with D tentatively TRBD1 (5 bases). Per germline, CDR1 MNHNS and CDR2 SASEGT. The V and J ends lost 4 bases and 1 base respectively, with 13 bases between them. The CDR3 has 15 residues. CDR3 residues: CASSVGGSGNYGYTF. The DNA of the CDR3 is TGTGCCAGCAGTGTGGGGGGTTCGGGTAACTATGGCTACACCTTC.